These T cell receptor beta chains were read from a single sample in a study of vaccination and CD4 T cells after COVID-19. TCRdb re-derived calls from the PCR reads in MiXCR, one entry per CDR3 protein. This table holds 20,000 to 25,000 distinct CDR3 sequences, 51% found once. Sequencing was performed on CD4+ T cells from blood, taken before SARS-CoV-2 vaccination. These receptors were obtained from a human donor who had recovered from COVID-19. Both conserved end residues are part of each CDR3. The D gene is left open where the match is weak. Only part of the rows carry a size: once, few, many, or a class if the clone is expanded.

V	size	D	J	CDR3	DNA
TRBV7-9	-	-	TRBJ1-1	CASLWEANTEAFF	TGTGCCAGCCTGTGGGAGGCGAACACTGAAGCTTTCTTT
TRBV18	-	-	TRBJ2-4	CASSPGAKNIQYF	TGTGCCAGCTCCCCCGGGGCCAAAAACATTCAGTACTTC
TRBV30	once	-	TRBJ1-5	CAWSLGLDQPQHF	TGTGCCTGGAGTTTGGGGTTGGATCAGCCCCAGCATTTT
TRBV27	few	TRBD2	TRBJ2-5	CASTTRGSSGSHETQYF	TGTGCCAGCACCACTAGAGGGTCTAGCGGGAGCCACGAGACCCAGTACTTC
TRBV20-1	few	-	TRBJ2-3	CSASGTDTQYF	TGCAGTGCATCCGGCACAGATACGCAGTATTTT
TRBV20-1	-	-	TRBJ2-1	CSAREFSGYTYNEQFF	TGCAGTGCTAGAGAATTTAGCGGCTACACCTACAATGAGCAGTTCTTC
TRBV20-1	-	-	TRBJ2-7	CSARDQGSSYEQYF	TGCAGTGCTAGAGATCAGGGGAGCTCCTACGAGCAGTACTTC
TRBV6-1	few	TRBD1	TRBJ1-5	CASSDDRGRNQPQHF	TGTGCCAGCAGCGACGACAGGGGACGAAATCAGCCCCAGCATTTT
TRBV12-3/TRBV12-4	few	-	TRBJ1-6	CASSESDPLHF	TGTGCCAGCAGTGAATCGGACCCCCTCCACTTT
TRBV15	-	TRBD1	TRBJ2-2	CATTRTGGGTGELFF	TGTGCCACCACCAGAACAGGGGGAGGTACCGGGGAGCTGTTTTTT
TRBV27	-	-	TRBJ1-2	CASHTGNGGYTF	TGTGCCAGCCACACAGGGAATGGGGGCTACACCTTC
TRBV24-1	once	TRBD1	TRBJ2-3	CATGLGGPDTQYF	TGTGCCACCGGGCTAGGGGGCCCAGATACGCAGTATTTT